Listed below are T cell receptor beta chains from one sample, sequenced in a study of blood T cell repertoires in COVID-19. The protocol was immunoSEQ multiplex PCR, while the TCRdb copy is restricted to in-frame clones and leaves out a portion. The profile shows about 310,000 clones, about nine tenths of them singletons. Sample: peripheral blood. These receptors all come from a middle-aged man with active or convalescent COVID-19. The CDR3 runs from the conserved cysteine through the conserved F or W. The listing skips clone size in some rows; elsewhere it reads once, few, many or a size class.

v_call: TRBV6-2/TRBV6-3
clone_size: few
cdr3_aa: CASSAYSSNQPQHF

v_call: TRBV28
clone_size: .
cdr3_aa: CASSTGQGYYQPQHF

v_call: TRBV9
clone_size: once
cdr3_aa: CASSVAGTGSSGANVLTF

v_call: TRBV5-1
clone_size: .
cdr3_aa: CASNNGGSVYEKLFF

v_call: TRBV3-1/TRBV3-2
clone_size: .
cdr3_aa: CASGSRGGAYEQYF

v_call: TRBV7-3
clone_size: .
cdr3_aa: CASSQRQGSLSEQFF

v_call: TRBV6-2/TRBV6-3
clone_size: .
cdr3_aa: CASSIRTSGGPRTQYF

v_call: TRBV30
clone_size: .
cdr3_aa: CAWSVTADTQYF

v_call: TRBV11-2
clone_size: .
cdr3_aa: CASSWGTGNTEAFF

v_call: TRBV28
clone_size: .
cdr3_aa: CASSGASGRSYEQYF

v_call: TRBV7-9
clone_size: once
cdr3_aa: CASSLYFDRDYGYTF

v_call: TRBV18
clone_size: few
cdr3_aa: CASSPRILAVQNTGELFF

v_call: TRBV2
clone_size: .
cdr3_aa: CASSGGSPNEQFF

v_call: TRBV6-5
clone_size: .
cdr3_aa: CASKAGIGELFF

v_call: TRBV5-1
clone_size: .
cdr3_aa: CASSIETGIGGYTF

v_call: TRBV5-3
clone_size: .
cdr3_aa: CARSPGDTEQPQHF

v_call: TRBV3-1/TRBV3-2
clone_size: .
cdr3_aa: CASSQAWTGAIGDSNQPQHF

v_call: TRBV9
clone_size: .
cdr3_aa: CASSPGTGGFQETQYF

v_call: TRBV5-6
clone_size: .
cdr3_aa: CASSFRGPYNEQFF

v_call: TRBV3-1/TRBV3-2
clone_size: .
cdr3_aa: CASSQDYRSYNEQFF

v_call: TRBV5-1
clone_size: .
cdr3_aa: CASSLKESSGANVLTF

v_call: TRBV7-2
clone_size: .
cdr3_aa: CASSLDRDREQYF

v_call: TRBV3-1/TRBV3-2
clone_size: .
cdr3_aa: CASSQLLQGSPLHF

v_call: TRBV29-1
clone_size: .
cdr3_aa: CSVEWVASYNEQFF

v_call: TRBV7-9
clone_size: .
cdr3_aa: CASSPIRQGRETQYF

v_call: TRBV5-1
clone_size: .
cdr3_aa: CASSFRGTSGGQIQETQYF

v_call: TRBV18
clone_size: .
cdr3_aa: CASSPAGVYNEQFF

v_call: TRBV5-1
clone_size: .
cdr3_aa: CASSQTQLSYEQYF

v_call: TRBV7-2
clone_size: .
cdr3_aa: CASSYGLAGARHEQFF

v_call: TRBV5-6
clone_size: .
cdr3_aa: CASSLAPRGPGTEAFF

v_call: TRBV11-2
clone_size: many
cdr3_aa: CASSLTAWGGSSYEQYF

v_call: TRBV11-3
clone_size: .
cdr3_aa: CATRAGQGDTGELFF

v_call: TRBV2
clone_size: .
cdr3_aa: CASIGGLAVWTDTQYF

v_call: TRBV21-1
clone_size: .
cdr3_aa: CASSKMPQQGARGTDTQYF

v_call: TRBV3-1/TRBV3-2
clone_size: .
cdr3_aa: CASSQDLGSNQPQHF

v_call: TRBV11-2
clone_size: .
cdr3_aa: CASSFVGGYEQFF

v_call: TRBV3-1/TRBV3-2
clone_size: .
cdr3_aa: CASSPDEQGFSYNEQFF

v_call: TRBV7-2
clone_size: once
cdr3_aa: CASSPWTSGGYNEQFF

v_call: TRBV11-1
clone_size: .
cdr3_aa: CASSPGFSTDTQYF

v_call: TRBV10-2
clone_size: .
cdr3_aa: CASRDTGSHGNEQFF

v_call: TRBV7-2
clone_size: .
cdr3_aa: CASNPGGGETQYF